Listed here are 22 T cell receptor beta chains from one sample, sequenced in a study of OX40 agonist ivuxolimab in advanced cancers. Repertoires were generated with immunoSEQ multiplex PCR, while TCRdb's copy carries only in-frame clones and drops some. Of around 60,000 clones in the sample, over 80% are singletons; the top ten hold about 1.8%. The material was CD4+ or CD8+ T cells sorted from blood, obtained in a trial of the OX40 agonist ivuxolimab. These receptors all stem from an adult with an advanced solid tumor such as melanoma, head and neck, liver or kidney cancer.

DNA of the CDR3: TGTGCCAGCAGCGTAGGGACTAGCGGGAGCACGAACACAGATACGCAGTATTTT. This sequence encodes CASSVGTSGSTNTDTQYF. J is TRBJ2-3 and V is TRBV9, with 13 bases identical to TRBD2. The CDR3 sequence is 18 residues long. V lost 0 bases, J lost 2 bases, and 6 bases stayed unmatched. Germline V gene lookup returns CDR1 SGDLS and CDR2 YYNGEE. Variable domain in full (rest from reference TRBV9 and TRBJ2-3): DSGVTQTPKHLITATGQRVTLRCSPRSGDLSVYWYQQSLDQGLQFLIQYYNGEERAKGNILERFSAQQFPDLHSELNLSSLELGDSALYFCASSVGTSGSTNTDTQYFGPGTRLTVL.

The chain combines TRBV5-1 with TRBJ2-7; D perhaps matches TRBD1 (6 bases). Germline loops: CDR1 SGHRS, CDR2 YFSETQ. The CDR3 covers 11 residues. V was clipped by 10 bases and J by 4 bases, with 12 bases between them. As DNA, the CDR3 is TGCGCCCCCAGGGACAAGTACGAGCAGTACTTC. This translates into CAPRDKYEQYF.

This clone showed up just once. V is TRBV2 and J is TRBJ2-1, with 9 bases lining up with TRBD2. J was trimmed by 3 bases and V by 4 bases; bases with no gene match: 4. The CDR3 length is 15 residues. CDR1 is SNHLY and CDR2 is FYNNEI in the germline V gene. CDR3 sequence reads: CASSGRTSDYNEQFF. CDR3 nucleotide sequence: TGTGCCAGCAGTGGACGGACTAGCGACTACAATGAGCAGTTCTTC. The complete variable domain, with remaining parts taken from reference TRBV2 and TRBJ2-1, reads EPEVTQTPSHQVTQMGQEVILRCVPISNHLYFYWYRQILGQKVEFLVSFYNNEISEKSEIFDDQFSVERPDGSNFTLKIRSTKLEDSAMYFCASSGRTSDYNEQFFGPGTRLTVL.

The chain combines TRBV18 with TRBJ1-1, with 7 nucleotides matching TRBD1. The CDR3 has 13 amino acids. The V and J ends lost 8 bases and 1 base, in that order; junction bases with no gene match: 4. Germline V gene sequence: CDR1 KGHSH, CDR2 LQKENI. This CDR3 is CASAGQSNTEAFF. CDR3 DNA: TGTGCCAGCGCGGGACAGTCGAACACTGAAGCTTTCTTT.

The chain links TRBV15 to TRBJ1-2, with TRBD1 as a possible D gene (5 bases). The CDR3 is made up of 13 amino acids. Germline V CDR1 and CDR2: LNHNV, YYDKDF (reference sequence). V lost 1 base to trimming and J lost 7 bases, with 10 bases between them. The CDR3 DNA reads TGTGCCACCAGCAGAGTTCGAGGGGTTGGCTACACCTTC. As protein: CATSRVRGVGYTF.

DNA for the CDR3: TGTGCCAGCAGCTTTACCGGGACAGGGGTTGGAAACACCATATATTTT. Protein: CASSFTGTGVGNTIYF. This rearrangement joins TRBV5-8 to TRBJ1-3; 10 bases line up with TRBD1. The CDR3 is 16 amino acids. The germline CDR1 and CDR2 sequences are SGHTS and YDEGEE. Losses at the gene ends were 2 bases for V and 3 bases for J; bases not matched to a gene: 5.

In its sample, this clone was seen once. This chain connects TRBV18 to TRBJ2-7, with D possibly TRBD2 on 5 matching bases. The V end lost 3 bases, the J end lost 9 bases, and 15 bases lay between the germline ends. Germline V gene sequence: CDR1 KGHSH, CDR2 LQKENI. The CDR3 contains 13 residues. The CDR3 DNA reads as TGTGCCAGCTCACCCAAGCGGTTAAGTGTGCAGTACTTC. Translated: CASSPKRLSVQYF.

The DNA for the CDR3 is TGTGCCAGCAATCTACAGGGGGCCTTTAATTCACCCCTCCACTTT. Amino acid sequence: CASNLQGAFNSPLHF. The V gene is TRBV2, the J gene TRBJ1-6; TRBD1 matches 9 bases. The CDR3 runs to 15 residues. Germline assignment: CDR1 SNHLY and CDR2 FYNNEI. After removal of 7 bases from V and 6 bases from J, the junction contained 7 bases not matched to a gene.

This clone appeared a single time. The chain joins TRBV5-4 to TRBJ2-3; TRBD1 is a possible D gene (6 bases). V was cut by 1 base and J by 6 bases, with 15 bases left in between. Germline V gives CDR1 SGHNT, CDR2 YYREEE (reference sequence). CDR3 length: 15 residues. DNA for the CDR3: TGTGCCAGCAGCTTGTATGGGGGCGTAACGGATACGCAGTATTTT. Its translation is CASSLYGGVTDTQYF.

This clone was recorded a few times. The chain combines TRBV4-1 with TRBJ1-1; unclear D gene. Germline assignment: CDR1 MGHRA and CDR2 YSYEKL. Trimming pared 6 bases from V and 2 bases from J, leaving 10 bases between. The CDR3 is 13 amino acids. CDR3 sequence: CASSLSFNTEAFF. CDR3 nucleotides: TGCGCCAGCAGTCTGAGTTTTAACACTGAAGCTTTCTTT.

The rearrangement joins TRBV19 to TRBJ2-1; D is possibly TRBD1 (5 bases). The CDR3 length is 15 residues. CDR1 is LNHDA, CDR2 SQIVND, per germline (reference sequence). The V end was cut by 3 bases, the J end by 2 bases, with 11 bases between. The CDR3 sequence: CASSIEWGPYNEQFF. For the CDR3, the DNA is TGTGCCAGTAGTATCGAGTGGGGCCCCTACAATGAGCAGTTCTTC. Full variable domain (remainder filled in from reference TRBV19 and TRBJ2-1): DGGITQSPKYLFRKEGQNVTLSCEQNLNHDAMYWYRQDPGQGLRLIYYSQIVNDFQKGDIAEGYSVSREKKESFPLTVTSAQKNPTAFYLCASSIEWGPYNEQFFGPGTRLTVL.

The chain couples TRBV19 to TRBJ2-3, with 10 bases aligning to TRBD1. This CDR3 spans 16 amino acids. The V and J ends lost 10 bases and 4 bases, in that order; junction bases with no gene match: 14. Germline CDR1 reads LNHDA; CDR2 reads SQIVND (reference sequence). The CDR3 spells CATSDPGGQGSDTQYF. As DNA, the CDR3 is TGTGCCACATCCGATCCCGGGGGACAGGGGTCAGATACGCAGTATTTT.

The CDR3 region is CAWTPGTVIRYTF. In DNA form, the CDR3 reads TGTGCCTGGACTCCCGGGACAGTGATCCGCTACACCTTC. The genes are TRBV30 and TRBJ1-2, with 7 bases aligning to TRBD1. With 4 bases clipped from V and 9 bases from J, the junction kept 11 bases outside the gene matches. Germline CDR1 and CDR2: GTSNPN and SVGIG (reference sequence). The CDR3 is made up of 13 amino acids.

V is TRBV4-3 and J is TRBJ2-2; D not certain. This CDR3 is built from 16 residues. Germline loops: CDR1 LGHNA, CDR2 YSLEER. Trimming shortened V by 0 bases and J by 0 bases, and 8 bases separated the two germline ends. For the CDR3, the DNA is TGCGCCAGCAGCCAAGATAGTGGGTCGAACACCGGGGAGCTGTTTTTT. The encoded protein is CASSQDSGSNTGELFF.

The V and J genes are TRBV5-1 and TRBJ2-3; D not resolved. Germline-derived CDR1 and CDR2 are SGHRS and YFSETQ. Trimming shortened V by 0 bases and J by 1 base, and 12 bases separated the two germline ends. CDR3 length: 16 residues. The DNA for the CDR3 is TGCGCCAGCAGCTTGGGGTCGGGTTTGGGCACAGATACGCAGTATTTT. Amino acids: CASSLGSGLGTDTQYF.

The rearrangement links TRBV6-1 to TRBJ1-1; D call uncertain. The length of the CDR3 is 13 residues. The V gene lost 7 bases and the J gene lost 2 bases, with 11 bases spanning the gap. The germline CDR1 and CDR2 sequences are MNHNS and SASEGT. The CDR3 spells CASTLLLNTEAFF. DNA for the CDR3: TGTGCCAGCACCCTTCTACTTAACACTGAAGCTTTCTTT.

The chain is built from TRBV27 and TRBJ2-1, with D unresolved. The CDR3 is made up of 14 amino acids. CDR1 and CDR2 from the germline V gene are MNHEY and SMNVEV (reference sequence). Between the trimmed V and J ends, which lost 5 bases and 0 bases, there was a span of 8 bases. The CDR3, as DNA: TGTGCCAGCAGTCGTCAGAGCTCCTACAATGAGCAGTTCTTC. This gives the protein CASSRQSSYNEQFF.

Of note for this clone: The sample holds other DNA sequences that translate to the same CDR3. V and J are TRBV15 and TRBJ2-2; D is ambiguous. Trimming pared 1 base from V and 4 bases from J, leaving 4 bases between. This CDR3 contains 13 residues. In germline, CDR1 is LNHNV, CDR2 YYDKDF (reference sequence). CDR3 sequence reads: CATSRAGTGELFF. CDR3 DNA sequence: TGTGCCACCAGCAGAGCCGGCACCGGGGAGCTGTTTTTT.

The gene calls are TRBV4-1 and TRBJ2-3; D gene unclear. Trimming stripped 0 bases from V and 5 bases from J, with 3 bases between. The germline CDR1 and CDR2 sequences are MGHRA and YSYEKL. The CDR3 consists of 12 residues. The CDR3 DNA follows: TGCGCCAGCAGCCAAGAGGGAGATACGCAGTATTTT. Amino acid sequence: CASSQEGDTQYF.

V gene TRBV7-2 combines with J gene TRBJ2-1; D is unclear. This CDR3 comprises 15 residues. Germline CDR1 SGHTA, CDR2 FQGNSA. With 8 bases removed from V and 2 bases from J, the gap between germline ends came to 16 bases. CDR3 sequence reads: CASLFGTGTYNEQFF. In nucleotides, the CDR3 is TGTGCCAGCTTATTCGGAACGGGCACCTACAATGAGCAGTTCTTC.

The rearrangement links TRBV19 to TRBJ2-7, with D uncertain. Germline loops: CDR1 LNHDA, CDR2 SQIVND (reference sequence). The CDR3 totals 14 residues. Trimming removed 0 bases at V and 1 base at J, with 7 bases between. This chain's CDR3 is CASSIDPQSYEQYF. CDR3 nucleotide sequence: TGTGCCAGTAGTATAGACCCTCAGTCCTACGAGCAGTACTTC.

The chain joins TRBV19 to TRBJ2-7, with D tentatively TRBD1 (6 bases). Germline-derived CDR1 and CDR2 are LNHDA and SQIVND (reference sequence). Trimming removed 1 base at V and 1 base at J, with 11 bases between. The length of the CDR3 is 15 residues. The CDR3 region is CASSIVGQPSYEQYF. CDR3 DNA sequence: TGTGCCAGTAGTATAGTTGGACAGCCTTCCTACGAGCAGTACTTC.